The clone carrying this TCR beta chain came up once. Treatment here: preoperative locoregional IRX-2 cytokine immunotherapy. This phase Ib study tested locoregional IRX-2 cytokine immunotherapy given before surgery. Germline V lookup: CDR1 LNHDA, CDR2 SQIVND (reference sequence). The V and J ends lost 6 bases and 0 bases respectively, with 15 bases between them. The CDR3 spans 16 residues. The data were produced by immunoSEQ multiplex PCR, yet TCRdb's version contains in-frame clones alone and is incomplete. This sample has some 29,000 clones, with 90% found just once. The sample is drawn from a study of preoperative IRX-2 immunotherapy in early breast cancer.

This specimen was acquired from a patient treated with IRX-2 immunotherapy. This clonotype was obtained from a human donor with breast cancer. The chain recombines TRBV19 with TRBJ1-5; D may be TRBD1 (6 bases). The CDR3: CASRNGQSNSNQPQHF. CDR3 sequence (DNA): TGTGCCAGTAGAAACGGACAGTCTAATAGCAATCAGCCCCAGCATTTT.